Below, 29 T cell receptor beta chains from the same sample are listed, as sequenced in a study of blood T cells in healthy people across ages. A second PCR, run for roughly 7 to 12 cycles, used a sample-barcoded 5' primer plus a J-beta primer mix. TCRdb reanalysed the 5' RACE reads using MiXCR and keeps one entry per CDR3 protein. The sample has 750,000 or so distinct CDR3 sequences, roughly 25% seen once; the top ten hold roughly a tenth. The same sample was also used in a study of T cells of mothers and their children.

The sequenced sample was blood. The receptors were gathered from a boy aged 10-17 years in good health.

The chain uses TRBV13 and TRBJ2-5, with 9 bases fitting TRBD2. This CDR3 is built from 16 residues. The germline V gene has CDR1 PRHDT and CDR2 FYEKMQ (reference sequence). V trimming: 5 bases; J trimming: 3 bases; junction bases outside the gene matches: 10. The DNA of the CDR3 is TGTGCCAGCAGCATCAAAATAGCGGGGGCGAAAGAGACCCAGTACTTC. Encoded protein: CASSIKIAGAKETQYF.

This clonotype was found a few times. The rearrangement links TRBV28 to TRBJ2-5; D may be TRBD2 (5 bases). The DNA end is more similar to TRBJ2-7, so the J call may be wrong. Germline values: CDR1 MDHEN, CDR2 SYDVKM. The length of the CDR3 is 13 residues. The CDR3 reads CASSSGEPYEQYF. CDR3 DNA: TGTGCCAGCAGCTCCGGGGAACCATACGAGCAGTACTTC.

The sample holds a few counts of this clonotype. V and J are TRBV28 and TRBJ2-1; D unresolved. V was trimmed by 6 bases and J by 0 bases, leaving 12 bases between them. CDR3 size: 15 residues. The germline CDR1 and CDR2 sequences are MDHEN and SYDVKM. The CDR3 is CASSPGSNSYNEQFF. The CDR3 DNA sequence: TGTGCCAGCAGCCCCGGCAGTAACTCCTACAATGAGCAGTTCTTC.

This clonotype was detected a few times. The chain carries TRBV29-1 and TRBJ2-7; 10 bases agree with TRBD2. With 6 bases clipped from V and 0 bases from J, the junction kept 11 bases outside the gene matches. The CDR3 is 16 residues long. Germline-derived CDR1 and CDR2 are SQVTM and ANQGSEA. For the CDR3, the DNA is TGCAGCGTGGGAGGGACACTAGCGGGAACCTCCTACGAGCAGTACTTC. It codes for CSVGGTLAGTSYEQYF.

This chain uses TRBV20-1 with TRBJ2-5; possibly TRBD2 for D (6 bases). Germline V gene sequence: CDR1 DFQATT, CDR2 SNEGSKA (reference sequence). Trimming pared 4 bases from V and 1 base from J, leaving 13 bases between. The length of the CDR3 is 14 residues. CDR3 region: CSATVGGVQETQYF. DNA for the CDR3: TGCAGTGCTACGGTTGGCGGGGTCCAAGAGACCCAGTACTTC.

V and J are TRBV6-1 and TRBJ2-3, with unresolved D. The CDR3 runs 13 residues. CDR1 is MNHNS, CDR2 SASEGT, per germline. Deletions cut 8 bases from V and 1 base from J, with 10 bases between. CDR3 amino acids: CASCFKGTDTQYF. DNA for the CDR3: TGTGCCAGCTGTTTTAAGGGCACAGATACGCAGTATTTT.

The V gene is TRBV20-1, the J gene TRBJ1-1, with a possible D match to TRBD1 (5 bases). Looked up from germline, CDR1 is DFQATT and CDR2 is SNEGSKA (reference sequence). Trimming removed 6 bases at V and 4 bases at J, with 21 bases between. This CDR3 is 15 amino acids long. The CDR3 bases are TGCAGTGCCCGACCCCCTACAGGTAAATTCACTGAAGCTTTCTTT. Translating gives CSARPPTGKFTEAFF.

The rearrangement joins TRBV4-2 to TRBJ2-7; D is perhaps TRBD2 (5 bases). This CDR3 region has 16 residues. Germline lookup yields CDR1 LGHNA and CDR2 YNFKEQ. V was clipped by 4 bases and J by 2 bases, with 18 bases between them. The CDR3 reads CASSPLGRAGTYEQYF. The CDR3, as DNA: TGTGCCAGCAGCCCGTTAGGGCGGGCTGGAACCTACGAGCAGTACTTC.

The table lists this clonotype with a few counts. The rearrangement joins TRBV7-3 to TRBJ2-2, with D tentatively TRBD1 (6 bases). Trimming cost V 5 bases and J 2 bases, with 12 bases left between them. Germline V CDR1 and CDR2: SGHTA, FQGTGA. The CDR3 consists of 15 residues. The DNA of the CDR3 is TGTGCCAGCAGCATCTCACAGGGAAACACCGGGGAGCTGTTTTTT. This encodes CASSISQGNTGELFF.

The J gene is TRBJ2-2, the V gene TRBV4-1; D gene unclear. Germline V gives CDR1 MGHRA, CDR2 YSYEKL. The CDR3 extends over 17 amino acids. The V end lost 4 bases, the J end lost 6 bases, and 21 bases lay between the germline ends. CDR3 amino acids: CASSPQISYLISGELFF. The CDR3 DNA sequence: TGCGCCAGCAGCCCACAAATATCCTACCTAATCTCCGGGGAGCTGTTTTTT.

This clonotype was seen a handful of times. V is TRBV7-6 and J is TRBJ2-5; 11 bases match TRBD1. The CDR3 extends over 15 amino acids. Unmatched junction bases numbered 6, after V lost 4 bases and J lost 5 bases. The germline gives CDR1 SGHVS, CDR2 FNYEAQ. The CDR3 nucleotides read TGTGCCAGCAGCTCCCCCGGGACAGGGGGTGAGACCCAGTACTTC. Translation gives CASSSPGTGGETQYF.

About this clonotype itself: A read error may produce the germline difference seen at one junction end. The chain has TRBV28 and TRBJ2-1, with D maybe TRBD2 (5 bases). Germline CDR1 and CDR2: MDHEN and SYDVKM. CDR3 size: 13 residues. The CDR3 sequence: CASKGSSCNEQFF. In DNA form, the CDR3 reads TGTGCCAGCAAAGGGAGCTCCTGCAATGAGCAGTTCTTC.

In its sample, this clonotype was seen many times. The V gene is TRBV28, the J gene TRBJ2-5; D remains ambiguous. The CDR3 contains 15 residues. V dropped 5 bases and J dropped 3 bases, with 16 bases sitting between them. CDR1 is MDHEN and CDR2 is SYDVKM in the germline V gene. CDR3 amino acids: CASSPEFGREETQYF. Here the CDR3 DNA reads TGTGCCAGCAGTCCAGAATTTGGACGGGAAGAGACCCAGTACTTC.

In its sample, this clonotype was seen a few times. The chain has TRBV6-1 and TRBJ2-5; 9 nucleotides line up with TRBD1. This CDR3 has 16 residues. The ends lost 2 bases at V and 1 base at J; junction bases unmatched: 5. Germline-derived CDR1 and CDR2 are MNHNS and SASEGT. The CDR3 protein is CASSEPGQGPQETQYF. In DNA, the CDR3 is TGTGCCAGCAGTGAACCGGGACAGGGACCCCAAGAGACCCAGTACTTC.

Details on this clonotype: A much larger clone lies one base from this, so it may be a read error. This sequence joins TRBV4-3 and TRBJ2-5; TRBD2 matches at 11 bases. The CDR3 runs 14 residues. Germline CDR1 and CDR2: LGHNA and YSLEER. CDR3 coding DNA: TGCGCCAGCAGCACCACTAGCGGGGGAGAGACCCAGTGCTTC. This translates into CASSTTSGGETQCF.

This clonotype has just a few counts. V gene TRBV14 combines with J gene TRBJ2-3; 8 nucleotides match TRBD1. The germline gives CDR1 SGHDN, CDR2 FVKESK. The CDR3 is 14 residues long. V lost 5 bases and J lost 4; bases outside the gene matches: 5. The CDR3 region has the DNA TGTGCCAGCAGCGAACGGACAGGGCCAGATACGCAGTATTTT. It yields the protein CASSERTGPDTQYF.

Only a few counts were recorded for this clonotype. V usage is TRBV11-3 and J usage is TRBJ2-7; D may be TRBD1 (6 bases). V shed 4 bases and J shed 5 bases, with 15 bases lying between them. CDR1 and CDR2 (germline): SGHNT, YENEEA. This CDR3 spans 14 amino acids. CDR3 bases: TGTGCCAGCAGCTCCTTCAGGGGTGAGCACGAGCAGTACTTC. It codes for CASSSFRGEHEQYF.

This chain joins TRBV20-1 and TRBJ2-5, with TRBD2 matching 12 bases. The J call may be mistaken, given a closer DNA end match to TRBJ2-7. The CDR3 spans 15 residues. The germline gives CDR1 DFQATT, CDR2 SNEGSKA (reference sequence). CDR3 coding DNA: TGCAGTGCTGTACTAGCGGGAGGTCCTGGGGGCGAGCAGTACTTC. Translated: CSAVLAGGPGGEQYF.

The rearrangement uses TRBV15 and TRBJ2-3, with 9 nucleotides matching TRBD2. The trim removed 3 bases at V and 0 bases at J, leaving 10 bases unmatched. Germline V gene lookup returns CDR1 LNHNV and CDR2 YYDKDF (reference sequence). This CDR3 is 18 amino acids long. The CDR3 here is CATSRSFAGGPSTDTQYF. The CDR3 DNA follows: TGTGCCACCAGCAGGAGCTTCGCGGGGGGGCCTAGCACAGATACGCAGTATTTT.

This clonotype showed up just once. The junction differs from germline at one of its ends, possibly a read error. V gene TRBV7-2 combines with J gene TRBJ2-5; D may be TRBD1 or TRBD2 (5 bases each). The germline V gene has CDR1 SGHTA and CDR2 FQGNSA. CDR3 size: 10 residues. This CDR3 reads CASSNRDPFF. The CDR3 coding sequence is TGTGCCAGCAGCAACCGGGACCCGTTCTTC.

The V and J genes are TRBV6-5 and TRBJ2-1; 10 bases fit TRBD2. V trimming: 4 bases; J trimming: 7 bases; junction bases outside the gene matches: 4. CDR3 length: 14 amino acids. Per the germline V gene, CDR1 is MNHEY and CDR2 is SVGAGI. CDR3 DNA sequence: TGTGCCAGCAGTTCTACTAGCGGGATAAATGAGCAGTTCTTC. Encoded protein: CASSSTSGINEQFF.

The sample holds a few counts of this clonotype. This chain joins TRBV11-2 and TRBJ2-5; D call uncertain. The CDR3 sequence is 16 residues long. The germline V and J ends were trimmed by 1 base and 2 bases, with 14 bases remaining between them. Looked up from germline, CDR1 is SGHAT and CDR2 is FQNNGV. CDR3 DNA sequence: TGTGCCAGCAGCTTAGTTGGAACTAACATGCAAGAGACCCAGTACTTC. It yields the protein CASSLVGTNMQETQYF.

The chain recombines TRBV20-1 with TRBJ2-7; 7 nucleotides line up with TRBD1. Looked up from germline, CDR1 is DFQATT and CDR2 is SNEGSKA (reference sequence). The CDR3 runs to 13 residues. V gave up 1 base and J gave up 7 bases; unmatched junction bases: 7. The CDR3 region is CSARGQGVREQYF. As DNA, the CDR3 is TGCAGTGCTAGAGGACAGGGTGTTAGAGAGCAGTACTTC.

The chain combines TRBV4-1 with TRBJ2-7, with 10 positions matching TRBD2. The V segment lost 4 bases and the J segment 5 bases; nucleotides outside the gene matches: 8. Germline lookup yields CDR1 MGHRA and CDR2 YSYEKL. The CDR3 has 15 residues. CDR3 in amino acids: CASSPLAGGDHEQYF. CDR3 nucleotides: TGCGCCAGCAGCCCCTTAGCGGGAGGAGACCACGAGCAGTACTTC.

The chain combines TRBV13 with TRBJ2-5, with a possible D match to TRBD1 (6 bases). The J call could be wrong; TRBJ2-7 is a better fit for the DNA end. CDR1 and CDR2 from the germline V gene are PRHDT and FYEKMQ (reference sequence). CDR3 length: 14 amino acids. CDR3 in DNA: TGTGCCAGCAGCGGTAGACAGGCGACCTACGAGCAGTACTTC. Translation gives CASSGRQATYEQYF.

The chain links TRBV7-2 to TRBJ2-5, with unresolved D. The J call is doubtful: the DNA matches TRBJ2-1 better. CDR1 SGHTA and CDR2 FQGNSA come from the germline V gene. The CDR3 is made up of 14 amino acids. The CDR3 region is CASSLSGQKLEQFF. For the CDR3, the DNA is TGTGCCAGCAGCTTGTCGGGCCAGAAGTTGGAGCAGTTCTTC.

The chain uses TRBV20-1 and TRBJ2-7; D is perhaps TRBD2 (6 bases). This CDR3 has 11 amino acids. Trimming left V 4 bases short and J 6 bases short, with 10 bases between. The germline gives CDR1 DFQATT, CDR2 SNEGSKA (reference sequence). CDR3 in amino acids: CSAMDYPEQYF. CDR3 coding DNA: TGCAGTGCTATGGACTATCCCGAGCAGTACTTC.

The chain employs TRBV29-1 and TRBJ2-1, with unresolved D. The CDR3 extends over 14 amino acids. CDR1 and CDR2 (germline): SQVTM, ANQGSEA. Trimming removed 4 bases at V and 7 bases at J, with 17 bases between. The CDR3 DNA sequence: TGCAGCGTTGGTCTTCGACTTGCATTGAATGAGCAGTTCTTC. Translating gives CSVGLRLALNEQFF.

This clonotype was observed a few times. V usage is TRBV10-3 and J usage is TRBJ2-5; unclear D gene. The closer fit of TRBJ2-7 to the DNA end suggests the J call may be wrong. Germline V gene data show CDR1 as ENHRY and CDR2 as SYGVKD. The CDR3 totals 14 residues. The CDR3 coding sequence is TGTGCCATCAGTGTGTCCAGTACCCACTACGAGCAGTACTTC. Its translation: CAISVSSTHYEQYF.